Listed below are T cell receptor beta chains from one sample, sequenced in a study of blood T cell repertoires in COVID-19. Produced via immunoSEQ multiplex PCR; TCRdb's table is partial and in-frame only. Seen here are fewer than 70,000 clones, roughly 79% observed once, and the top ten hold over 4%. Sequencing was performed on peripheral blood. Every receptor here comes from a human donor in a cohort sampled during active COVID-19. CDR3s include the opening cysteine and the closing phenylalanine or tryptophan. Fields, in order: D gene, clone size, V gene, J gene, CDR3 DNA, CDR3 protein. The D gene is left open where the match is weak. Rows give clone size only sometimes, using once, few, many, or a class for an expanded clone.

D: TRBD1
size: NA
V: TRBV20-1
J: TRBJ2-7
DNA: TGCAGTGCTAGTGGGGACAGGGTCTACGAGCAGTACTTC
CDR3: CSASGDRVYEQYF

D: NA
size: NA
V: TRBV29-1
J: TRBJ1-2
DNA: TGCAGCGTTGAAAACAGGATTAACTATGGCTACACCTTC
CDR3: CSVENRINYGYTF

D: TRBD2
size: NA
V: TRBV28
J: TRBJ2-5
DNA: TGTGCCAGCAGTTTCGGACTAGCGGTCCAAGAGACCCAGTACTTC
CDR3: CASSFGLAVQETQYF

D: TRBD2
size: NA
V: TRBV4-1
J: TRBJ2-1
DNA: TGCGCCAGCAGCCTCGGAGGGGCACTAGCGGGATACAATGAGCAGTTCTTC
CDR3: CASSLGGALAGYNEQFF

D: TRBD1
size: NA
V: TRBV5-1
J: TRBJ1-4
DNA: TGCGCCAGCAGTTCAACAGGGGCAACTAATGAAAAACTGTTTTTT
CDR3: CASSSTGATNEKLFF

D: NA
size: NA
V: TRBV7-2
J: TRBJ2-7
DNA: TGTGCCAGCAGCCCTCAGCGAAACCTGGGCTACGAGCAGTACTTC
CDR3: CASSPQRNLGYEQYF

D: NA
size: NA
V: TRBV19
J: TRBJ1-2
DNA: TGTGCCAGTAGTATAGGGTCAGAAGCGTTCTATGGCTACACCTTC
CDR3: CASSIGSEAFYGYTF

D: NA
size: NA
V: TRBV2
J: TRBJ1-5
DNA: TGTGCCAGCAGTGAAGAGTCAGGGAACAATCAGCCCCAGCATTTT
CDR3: CASSEESGNNQPQHF

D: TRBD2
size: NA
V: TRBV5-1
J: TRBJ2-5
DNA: TGCGCCAGCAGCTGGACTAGCGGGAGGGAGTACCAAGAGACCCAGTACTTC
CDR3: CASSWTSGREYQETQYF

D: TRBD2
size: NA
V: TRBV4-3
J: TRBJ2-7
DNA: TGCGCCAGCAGCCAAGTTCATGGACTAGCGGGAGGGCCGCACGAGCAGTACTTC
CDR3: CASSQVHGLAGGPHEQYF

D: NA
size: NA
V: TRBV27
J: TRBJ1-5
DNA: TGTGCCAGCAGCCCGCGTCGGGTGAGAAATCAGCCCCAGCATTTT
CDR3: CASSPRRVRNQPQHF

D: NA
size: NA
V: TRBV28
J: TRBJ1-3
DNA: TGTGCCAGCCTCTCCCACATCTCGGGAAACACCATATATTTT
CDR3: CASLSHISGNTIYF

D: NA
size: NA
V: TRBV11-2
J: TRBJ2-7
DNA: TGTGCCAGCAGCTTAGATCCGGCAGGACAGTACTTC
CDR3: CASSLDPAGQYF

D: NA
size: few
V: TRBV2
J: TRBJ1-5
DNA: TGTGCCAGCAGTGAAGACAGGTTAGATCAGCCCCAGCATTTT
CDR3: CASSEDRLDQPQHF

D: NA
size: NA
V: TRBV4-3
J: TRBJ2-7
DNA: TGCGCCAGCAGCCAAGAGCGGCAGGGGCCCCTCGAGCAGTACTTC
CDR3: CASSQERQGPLEQYF

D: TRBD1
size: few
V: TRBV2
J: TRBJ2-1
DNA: TGTGCCAGCAGTTTGGGACAGGTTGCTGAGCAGTTCTTC
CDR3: CASSLGQVAEQFF

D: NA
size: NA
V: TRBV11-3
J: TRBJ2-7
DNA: TGTGCCAGCAGCTCGGGACTGTTCGACGAGCAGTACTTC
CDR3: CASSSGLFDEQYF

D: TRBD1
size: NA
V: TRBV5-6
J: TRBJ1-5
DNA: TGTGCCAGCAGCTTGGGCAGGGGGACCCCTAGCAATCAGCCCCAGCATTTT
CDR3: CASSLGRGTPSNQPQHF

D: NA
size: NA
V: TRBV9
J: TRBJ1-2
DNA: TGTGCCAGCAGCGCAGAGGGAGCGGGGGCTCATTTTGGCTACACCTTC
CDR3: CASSAEGAGAHFGYTF

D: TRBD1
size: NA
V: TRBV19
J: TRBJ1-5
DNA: TGTGCCAGTAGCCCCATAGACAGGGGTAGCAATCAGCCCCAGCATTTT
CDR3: CASSPIDRGSNQPQHF

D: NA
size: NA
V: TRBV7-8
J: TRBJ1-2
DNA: TGTGCCAGCAGCCGAGAACACAGCAACTATGGCTACACCTTC
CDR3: CASSREHSNYGYTF

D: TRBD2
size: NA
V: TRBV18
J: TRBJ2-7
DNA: TGTGCCAGCTCAAGAGCGGGGGACCACTACGAGCAGTACTTC
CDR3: CASSRAGDHYEQYF

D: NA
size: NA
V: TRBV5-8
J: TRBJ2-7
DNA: TGTGCCAGCAGCTTGGCCGGGACAAACTACGAGCAGTACTTC
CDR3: CASSLAGTNYEQYF

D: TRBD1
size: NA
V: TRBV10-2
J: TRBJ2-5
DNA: TGCGCCAGCAGTGTAGCGAGGGGGCAGGAGACCCAGTACTTC
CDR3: CASSVARGQETQYF

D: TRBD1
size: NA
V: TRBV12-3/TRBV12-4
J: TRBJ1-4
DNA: TGTGCCAGCAGCCCGGGAAACCGGGACAGGGAGTTT
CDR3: CASSPGNRDREF

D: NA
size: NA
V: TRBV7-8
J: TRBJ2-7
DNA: TGTGCCAGCAGCTTTGTGGCGACGGGGACCTACGAGCAGTACTTC
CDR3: CASSFVATGTYEQYF

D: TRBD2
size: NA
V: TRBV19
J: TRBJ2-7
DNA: TGTGCCAGTAGTCCTCTAGCGGGGGGCCCTTACGAGCAGTACTTC
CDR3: CASSPLAGGPYEQYF